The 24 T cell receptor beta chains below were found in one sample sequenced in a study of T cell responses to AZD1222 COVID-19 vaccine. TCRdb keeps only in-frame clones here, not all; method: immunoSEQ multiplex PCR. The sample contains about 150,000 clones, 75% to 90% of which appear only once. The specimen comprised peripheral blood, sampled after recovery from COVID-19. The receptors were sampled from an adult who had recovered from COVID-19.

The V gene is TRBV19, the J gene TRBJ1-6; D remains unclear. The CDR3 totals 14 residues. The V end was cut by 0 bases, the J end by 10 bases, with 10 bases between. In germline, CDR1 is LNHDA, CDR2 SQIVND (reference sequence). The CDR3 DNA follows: TGTGCCAGTAGTATAGAGGGAGGAGAATCACCCCTCCACTTT. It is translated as CASSIEGGESPLHF.

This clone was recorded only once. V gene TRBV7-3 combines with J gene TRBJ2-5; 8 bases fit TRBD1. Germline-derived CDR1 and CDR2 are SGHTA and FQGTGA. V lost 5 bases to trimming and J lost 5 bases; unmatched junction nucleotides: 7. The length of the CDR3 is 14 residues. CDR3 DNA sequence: TGTGCCAGCAGCCCCGGGACAGGAGGGGAGACCCAGTACTTC. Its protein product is CASSPGTGGETQYF. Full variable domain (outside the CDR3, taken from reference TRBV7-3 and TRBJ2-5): GAGVSQTPSNKVTEKGKYVELRCDPISGHTALYWYRQSLGQGPEFLIYFQGTGAADDSGLPNDRFFAVRPEGSVSTLKIQRTERGDSAVYLCASSPGTGGETQYFGPGTRLLVL.

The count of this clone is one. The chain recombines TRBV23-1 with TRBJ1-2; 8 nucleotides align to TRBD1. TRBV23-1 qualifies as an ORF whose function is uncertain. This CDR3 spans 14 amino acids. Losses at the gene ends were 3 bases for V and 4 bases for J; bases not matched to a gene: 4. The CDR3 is CASSHRGQGYGYTF. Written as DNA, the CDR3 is TGCGCCAGCAGTCATAGAGGACAGGGCTATGGCTACACCTTC.

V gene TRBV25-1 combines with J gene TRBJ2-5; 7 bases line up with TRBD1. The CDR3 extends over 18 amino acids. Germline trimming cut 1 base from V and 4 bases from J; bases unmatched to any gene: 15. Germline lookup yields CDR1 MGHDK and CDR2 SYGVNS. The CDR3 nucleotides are TGTGCCAGCAGTGAATGGGCAGGGGGAGCAGGGAGAGGAGAGACCCAGTACTTC. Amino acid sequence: CASSEWAGGAGRGETQYF.

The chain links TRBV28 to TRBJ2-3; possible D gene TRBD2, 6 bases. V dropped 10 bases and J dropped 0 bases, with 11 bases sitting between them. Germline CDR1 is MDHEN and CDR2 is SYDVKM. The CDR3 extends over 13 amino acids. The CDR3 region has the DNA TGTGCCAATAGCGGAACTAGCACAGATACGCAGTATTTT. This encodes CANSGTSTDTQYF.

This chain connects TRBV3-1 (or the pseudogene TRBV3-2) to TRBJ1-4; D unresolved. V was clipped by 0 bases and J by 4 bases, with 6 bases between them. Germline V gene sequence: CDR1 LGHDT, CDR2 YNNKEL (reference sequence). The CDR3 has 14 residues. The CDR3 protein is CASSQDLGNEKLFF. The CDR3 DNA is TGTGCCAGCAGCCAAGATCTGGGTAATGAAAAACTGTTTTTT.

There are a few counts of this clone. CDR3 DNA: TGTGCCAGCAGTGAGCGTCACGAGCAGTACTTC. The encoded protein is CASSERHEQYF. The chain uses TRBV6-1 and TRBJ2-7, with D unresolved. V lost 3 bases, J lost 5 bases, and 5 bases lay in between. The CDR3 loop spans 11 amino acids. The V gene's germline CDR1 is MNHNS and CDR2 SASEGT.

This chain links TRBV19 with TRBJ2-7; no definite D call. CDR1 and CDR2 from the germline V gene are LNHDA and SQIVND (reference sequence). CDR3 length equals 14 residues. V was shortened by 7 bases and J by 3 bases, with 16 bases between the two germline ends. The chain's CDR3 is CASTPTLSNYEQYF. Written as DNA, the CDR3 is TGTGCCAGTACCCCGACCCTCAGCAACTACGAGCAGTACTTC.

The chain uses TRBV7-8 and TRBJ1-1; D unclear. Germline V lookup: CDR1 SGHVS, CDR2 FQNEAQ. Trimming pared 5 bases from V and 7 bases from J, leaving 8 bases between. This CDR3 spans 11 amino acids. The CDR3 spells CASSPDGEAFF. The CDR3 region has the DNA TGTGCCAGCAGCCCAGACGGTGAAGCTTTCTTT.

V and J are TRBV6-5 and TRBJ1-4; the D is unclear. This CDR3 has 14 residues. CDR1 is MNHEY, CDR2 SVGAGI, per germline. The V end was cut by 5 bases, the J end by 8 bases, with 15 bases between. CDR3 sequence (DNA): TGTGCCAGCAGTCGACCGTCTCTAGGGGAAAAACTGTTTTTT. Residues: CASSRPSLGEKLFF.

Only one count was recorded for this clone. CDR3 coding DNA: TGTGCCAGCCGACCCGGGACAGGGGGGATTCAGCCCCAGCATTTT. Translating it yields CASRPGTGGIQPQHF. The chain recombines TRBV6-5 with TRBJ1-5, with TRBD1 matching over 11 bases. The CDR3 loop spans 15 amino acids. Trimming cost V 8 bases and J 6 bases; bases outside gene matches: 9. Germline CDR1 is MNHEY and CDR2 is SVGAGI.

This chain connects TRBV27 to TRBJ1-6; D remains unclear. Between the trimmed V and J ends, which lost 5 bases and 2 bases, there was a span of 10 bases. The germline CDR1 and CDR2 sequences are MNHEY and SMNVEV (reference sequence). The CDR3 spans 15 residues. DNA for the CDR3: TGTGCCAGCAGTGGGAAGGCCACCTATAATTCACCCCTCCACTTT. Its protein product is CASSGKATYNSPLHF.

Here the CDR3 reads CATSGKNDYEQYF. The CDR3 nucleotides are TGTGCCACCAGTGGCAAAAATGACTACGAGCAGTACTTC. The chain employs TRBV24-1 and TRBJ2-7; D ambiguous. From germline, CDR1 is KGHDR and CDR2 SFDVKD. V lost 5 bases to trimming and J lost 3 bases, with 10 bases between them. The CDR3 loop spans 13 amino acids.

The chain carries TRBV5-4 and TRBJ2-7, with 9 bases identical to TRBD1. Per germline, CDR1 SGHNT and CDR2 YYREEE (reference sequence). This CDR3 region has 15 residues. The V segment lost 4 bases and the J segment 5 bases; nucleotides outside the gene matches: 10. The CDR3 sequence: CASSVRDRVSHEQYF. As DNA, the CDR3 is TGTGCCAGCAGCGTCCGGGACAGGGTATCCCACGAGCAGTACTTC.

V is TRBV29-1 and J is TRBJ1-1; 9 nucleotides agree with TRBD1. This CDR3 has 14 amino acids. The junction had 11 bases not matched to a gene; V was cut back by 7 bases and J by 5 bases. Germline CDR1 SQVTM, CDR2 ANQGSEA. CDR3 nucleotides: TGCAGCGCCCCGGGACAGGGCGGGAGGACTGAAGCTTTCTTT. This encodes CSAPGQGGRTEAFF.

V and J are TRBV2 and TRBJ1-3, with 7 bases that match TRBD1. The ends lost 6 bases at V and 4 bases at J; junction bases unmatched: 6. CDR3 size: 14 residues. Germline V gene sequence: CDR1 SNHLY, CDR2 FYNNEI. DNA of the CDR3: TGTGCCAGCAGGGGGGACAGAAGCGGAAACACCATATATTTT. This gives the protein CASRGDRSGNTIYF.

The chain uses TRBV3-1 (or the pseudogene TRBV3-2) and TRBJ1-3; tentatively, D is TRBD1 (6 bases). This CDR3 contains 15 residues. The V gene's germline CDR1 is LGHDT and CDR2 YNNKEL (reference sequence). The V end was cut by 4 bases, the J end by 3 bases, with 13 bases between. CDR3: CASSLQTGGGNTIYF. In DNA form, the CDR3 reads TGTGCCAGCAGCCTTCAGACAGGCGGTGGAAACACCATATATTTT.

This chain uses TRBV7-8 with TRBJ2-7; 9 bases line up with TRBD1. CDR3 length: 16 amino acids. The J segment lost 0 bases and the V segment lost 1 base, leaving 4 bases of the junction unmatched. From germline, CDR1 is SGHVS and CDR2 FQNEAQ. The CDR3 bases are TGTGCCAGCAGCTTAGATGGGACAGGGACCTCCTACGAGCAGTACTTC. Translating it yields CASSLDGTGTSYEQYF.

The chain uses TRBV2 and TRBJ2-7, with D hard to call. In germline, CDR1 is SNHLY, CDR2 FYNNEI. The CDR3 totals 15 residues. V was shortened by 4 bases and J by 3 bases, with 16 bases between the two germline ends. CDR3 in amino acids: CASSVRGEWGYEQYF. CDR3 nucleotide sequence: TGTGCCAGCAGTGTACGAGGCGAGTGGGGCTACGAGCAGTACTTC. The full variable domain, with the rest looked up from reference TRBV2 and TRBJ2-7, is EPEVTQTPSHQVTQMGQEVILRCVPISNHLYFYWYRQILGQKVEFLVSFYNNEISEKSEIFDDQFSVERPDGSNFTLKIRSTKLEDSAMYFCASSVRGEWGYEQYFGPGTRLTVT.

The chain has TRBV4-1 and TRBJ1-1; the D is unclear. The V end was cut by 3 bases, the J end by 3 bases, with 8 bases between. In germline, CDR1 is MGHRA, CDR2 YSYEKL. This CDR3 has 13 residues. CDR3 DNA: TGCGCCAGCAGCCACCTGGGAGACACTGAAGCTTTCTTT. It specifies CASSHLGDTEAFF.

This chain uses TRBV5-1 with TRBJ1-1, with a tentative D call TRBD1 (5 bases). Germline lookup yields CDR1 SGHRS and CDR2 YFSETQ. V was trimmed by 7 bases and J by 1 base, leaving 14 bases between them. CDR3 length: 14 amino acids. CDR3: CASGKDTQNTEAFF. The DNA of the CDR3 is TGCGCCAGCGGAAAGGACACCCAGAACACTGAAGCTTTCTTT.

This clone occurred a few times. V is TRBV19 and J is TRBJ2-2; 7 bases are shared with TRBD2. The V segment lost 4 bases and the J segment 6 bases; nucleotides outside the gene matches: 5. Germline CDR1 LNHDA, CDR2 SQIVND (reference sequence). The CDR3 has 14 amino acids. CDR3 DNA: TGTGCCAGTAGTAGGAGCGGGGACGCCGGGGAGCTGTTTTTT. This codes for CASSRSGDAGELFF.

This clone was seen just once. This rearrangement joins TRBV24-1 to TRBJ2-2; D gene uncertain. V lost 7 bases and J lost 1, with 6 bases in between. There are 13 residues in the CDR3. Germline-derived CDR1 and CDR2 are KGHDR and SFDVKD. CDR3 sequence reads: CATSSLNTGELFF. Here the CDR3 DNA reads TGTGCCACCAGCTCCTTGAACACCGGGGAGCTGTTTTTT.

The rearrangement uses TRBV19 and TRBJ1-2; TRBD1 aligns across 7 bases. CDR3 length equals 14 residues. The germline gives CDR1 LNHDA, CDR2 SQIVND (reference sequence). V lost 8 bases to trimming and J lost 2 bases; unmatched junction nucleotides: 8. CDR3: CASENRGFNYGYTF. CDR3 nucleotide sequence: TGTGCCAGTGAAAACAGGGGCTTCAACTATGGCTACACCTTC.